Listed here are 14 T cell receptor beta chains from one sample, sequenced in a study of T cell clonality in common variable immunodeficiency. The protocol was immunoSEQ multiplex PCR, while the TCRdb copy is restricted to in-frame clones and leaves out a portion. This sample carries about 74,000 clones, none of them present only once. The sample taken for sequencing was peripheral blood mononuclear cells. Receptor source: a person between 18 and 70 years old in good health.

This clone appeared many times. The read ends 3 residues shy of where the CDR3 ends; the end is completed using the germline J gene. V and J are TRBV29-1 and TRBJ2-2; TRBD1 matches 8 bases. The ends lost 7 bases at V and 4 bases at J; junction bases unmatched: 11. CDR3 length: 15 amino acids. Germline CDR1 and CDR2: SQVTM and ANQGSEA. The sequenced CDR3 bases are TGCAGCGCCGCCGGGACAGGCGAGGGCACCGGGGAG. It is translated as CSAAGTGEGTGE. From start to end, the CDR3 is CSAAGTGEGTGELFF.

This clone was detected ten times or more. The DNA ends 3 residues before the CDR3 does, and the rest of the CDR3 is filled in from the germline J gene. The V call is TRBV20-1, the J call TRBJ2-3; a possible D gene is TRBD1 (6 bases). V was cut by 7 bases and J by 0 bases, with 14 bases left in between. The germline CDR1 and CDR2 sequences are DFQATT and SNEGSKA (reference sequence). There are 14 residues in the CDR3. CDR3 DNA (partial): TGCAGTGTCCGGACAGCCTCTAGCACAGATACG. This sequence encodes CSVRTASSTDT. The whole CDR3 is CSVRTASSTDTQYF.

The table lists this clone with many counts. Sequencing ends 3 residues short of the CDR3 end; the germline J gene provides the rest. The chain links TRBV28 to TRBJ2-2; 9 bases match TRBD1. The ends lost 7 bases at V and 3 bases at J; junction bases unmatched: 9. The CDR3 has 16 residues. The germline V gene encodes CDR1 MDHEN and CDR2 SYDVKM. CDR3 amino acids: CASKVPGQGYTGELFF. The DNA read from the CDR3 is TGTGCCAGCAAAGTTCCCGGACAGGGGTACACCGGGGAG.

This clone came up many times. The sequenced part of the CDR3 DNA is TGCAGCGTCGAACTAGCGGGAGGGCGCGGGGCCAACGTC. Amino acid sequence: CSVELAGGRGANV. In full, the CDR3 reads CSVELAGGRGANVLTF. V usage is TRBV29-1 and J usage is TRBJ2-6; 13 bases align to TRBD2. The CDR3 is cut off 3 residues early in the read; its end comes from the germline J gene. Trimming cost V 6 bases and J 4 bases; bases outside gene matches: 6. The CDR3 has 16 residues. Germline values: CDR1 SQVTM, CDR2 ANQGSEA.

This clone was observed many times. The CDR3 is cut off 3 residues early in the read; its end comes from the germline J gene. This chain links TRBV7-3 with TRBJ2-6; D may be TRBD1 (5 bases). The ends were cut back, 8 bases at V and 2 bases at J, with 19 bases in the middle. This CDR3 contains 17 residues. Germline V gives CDR1 SGHTA, CDR2 FQGTGA. CDR3: CASGRQGMQAGANVLTF. The covered CDR3 bases are TGTGCCAGCGGTAGGCAGGGCATGCAAGCTGGGGCCAACGTC. Full variable domain (rest looked up from reference TRBV7-3 and TRBJ2-6): GAGVSQTPSNKVTEKGKYVELRCDPISGHTALYWYRQSLGQGPEFLIYFQGTGAADDSGLPNDRFFAVRPEGSVSTLKIQRTERGDSAVYLCASGRQGMQAGANVLTFGAGSRLTVL.

At least ten counts were recorded for this clone. The CDR3 end falls 3 residues outside the read, so it is completed with the germline J gene. The rearrangement links TRBV18 to TRBJ1-4; D uncertain. Germline lookup yields CDR1 KGHSH and CDR2 LQKENI. This CDR3 comprises 13 residues. The V end lost 8 bases, the J end lost 8 bases, and 15 bases lay between the germline ends. The CDR3 loop is CASRRGGGEKLFF. The sequenced CDR3 bases are TGTGCCAGCCGACGTGGAGGAGGGGAAAAA.

This clone has ten or more counts. Sequencing ends 3 residues short of the CDR3 end; the germline J gene provides the rest. The chain links TRBV10-1 to TRBJ2-3, with 10 bases fitting TRBD2. Germline CDR1 is WNHNN and CDR2 is SYGVQD (reference sequence). V was pared by 2 bases and J by 4 bases, with 12 bases of the junction left unmatched. This CDR3 has 18 residues. The CDR3 DNA, read in part, is TGCGCCAGCAGTGAGCAAGCGGGAGGGCCCTCTTTTGCAGATACG. Protein: CASSEQAGGPSFADT. The entire CDR3 sequence reads CASSEQAGGPSFADTQYF.

This clone was detected many times. The read halts 3 residues ahead of the CDR3 end, with the missing end drawn from the germline J gene. The chain combines TRBV7-6 with TRBJ2-3, with 12 bases fitting TRBD1. Trimming cost V 2 bases and J 0 bases; bases outside gene matches: 6. Looked up from germline, CDR1 is SGHVS and CDR2 is FNYEAQ. This CDR3 region has 18 residues. The CDR3 DNA, read in part, is TGTGCCAGCAGCTTATATGGGACAGGGGGCGGGAGCACAGATACG. Protein product: CASSLYGTGGGSTDT. The whole CDR3 protein reads CASSLYGTGGGSTDTQYF.

This clone was seen ten or more times. The read stops 3 residues short of the end of the CDR3; the missing end is completed from the germline J gene. The chain combines TRBV4-1 with TRBJ2-2; 9 positions match TRBD2. Trimming removed 0 bases from V and 5 bases from J; junction bases left unmatched: 7. Germline CDR1 MGHRA, CDR2 YSYEKL. The CDR3 contains 17 residues. The CDR3 sequence: CASSQDGGTSRTGELFF. CDR3 bases read: TGCGCCAGCAGCCAAGACGGAGGGACTAGCCGGACCGGGGAG.

This clone was counted many times. One end of the junction is discordant with germline, which a read error may explain. Coverage ceases 3 residues before the CDR3 finishes, and the germline J gene fills in the end. This chain connects TRBV4-2 to TRBJ2-1; TRBD2 aligns across 11 bases. In germline, CDR1 is LGHNA, CDR2 YNFKEQ. This CDR3 is 18 amino acids long. CDR3 amino acids: CASSQDSTGTSGNNEQFF. The sequenced CDR3 bases are TGCGCCAGCAGCCAAGATTCGACCGGGACTAGCGGAAACAATGAG.

A note on this clone: The read finishes 3 residues shy of the CDR3 end, and the germline J gene is used to complete it. This chain links TRBV6-2 or TRBV6-3 with TRBJ2-3; D may correspond to TRBD1 or TRBD2 (5 bases each). This CDR3 comprises 15 residues. V lost 5 bases and J lost 1, with 13 bases in between. The V gene's germline CDR1 is MNHEY and CDR2 SVGEGT. This chain's CDR3 is CASSVPRGGTDTQYF. The CDR3 bases that were read are TGTGCCAGCAGTGTGCCGAGGGGAGGCACAGATACG.

In its sample, this clone was seen many times. The read halts 3 residues ahead of the CDR3 end, with the missing end drawn from the germline J gene. The chain couples TRBV7-2 to TRBJ2-5; perhaps TRBD2 as D (6 bases). CDR3 length: 14 amino acids. The germline V and J ends were trimmed by 5 bases and 2 bases, with 12 bases remaining between them. The germline CDR1 and CDR2 sequences are SGHTA and FQGNSA. This chain's CDR3 is CASSHQSGQETQYF. The sequenced CDR3 bases are TGTGCCAGCAGCCACCAAAGCGGGCAAGAGACC.

This clone was observed a few times. Sequencing ends 3 residues short of the CDR3 end; the germline J gene provides the rest. The J gene is TRBJ1-2, the V gene TRBV18; D is undetermined. The CDR3 is 13 amino acids. Germline values: CDR1 KGHSH, CDR2 LQKENI. The part of the CDR3 DNA that was read is TGTGCCAGCTCACCACGAGGGTCCTACGAC. This gives the protein CASSPRGSYD. The complete CDR3 protein is CASSPRGSYDYTF.

The sample holds many counts of this clone. Read data end 3 residues before the CDR3 end; the end is taken from the germline J gene. V and J are TRBV19 and TRBJ1-5, with D possibly matching TRBD1 (5 bases). With 7 bases removed from V and 7 bases from J, the gap between germline ends came to 17 bases. CDR3 size: 14 residues. From germline, CDR1 is LNHDA and CDR2 SQIVND (reference sequence). The CDR3 spells CASTPSGGAQPQHF. The part of the CDR3 DNA that was read is TGTGCCAGTACCCCATCCGGGGGTGCCCAGCCC.